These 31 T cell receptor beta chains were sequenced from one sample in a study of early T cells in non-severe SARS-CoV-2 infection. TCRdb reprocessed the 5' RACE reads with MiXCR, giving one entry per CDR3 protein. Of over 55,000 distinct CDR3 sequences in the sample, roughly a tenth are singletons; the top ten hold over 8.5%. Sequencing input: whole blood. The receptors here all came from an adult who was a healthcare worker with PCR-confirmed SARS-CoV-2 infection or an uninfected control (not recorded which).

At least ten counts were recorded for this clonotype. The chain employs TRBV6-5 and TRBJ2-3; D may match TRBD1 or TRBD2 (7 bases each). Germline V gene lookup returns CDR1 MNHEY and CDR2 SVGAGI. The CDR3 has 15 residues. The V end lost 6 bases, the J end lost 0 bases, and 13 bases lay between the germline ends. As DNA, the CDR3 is TGTGCCAGCAGACGACAGGGAGGGAGCACAGATACGCAGTATTTT. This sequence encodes CASRRQGGSTDTQYF.

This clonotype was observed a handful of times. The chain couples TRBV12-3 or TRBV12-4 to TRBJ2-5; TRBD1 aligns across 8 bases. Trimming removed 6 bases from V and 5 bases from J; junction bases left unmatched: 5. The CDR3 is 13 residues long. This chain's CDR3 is CASRMTGDETQYF. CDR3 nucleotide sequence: TGTGCCAGCAGGATGACAGGGGATGAGACCCAGTACTTC.

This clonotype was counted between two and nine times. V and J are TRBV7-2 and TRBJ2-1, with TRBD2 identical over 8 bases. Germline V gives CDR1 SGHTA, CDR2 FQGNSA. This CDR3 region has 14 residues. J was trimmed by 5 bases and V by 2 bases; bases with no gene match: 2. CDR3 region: CASSLSSGNNEQFF. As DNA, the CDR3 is TGTGCCAGCAGCTTAAGTAGCGGGAACAATGAGCAGTTCTTC.

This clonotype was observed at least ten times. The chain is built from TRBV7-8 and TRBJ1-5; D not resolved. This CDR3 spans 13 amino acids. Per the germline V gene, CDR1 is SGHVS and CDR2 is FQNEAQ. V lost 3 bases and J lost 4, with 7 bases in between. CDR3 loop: CASSFEGNQPQHF. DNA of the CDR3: TGTGCCAGCAGCTTCGAGGGAAATCAGCCCCAGCATTTT.

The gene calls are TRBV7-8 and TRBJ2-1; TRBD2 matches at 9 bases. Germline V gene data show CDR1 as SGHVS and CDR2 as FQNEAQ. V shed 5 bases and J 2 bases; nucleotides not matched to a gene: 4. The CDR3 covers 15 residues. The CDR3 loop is CASSVLAGTYNEQFF. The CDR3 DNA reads TGTGCCAGCAGCGTCCTAGCGGGAACCTACAATGAGCAGTTCTTC.

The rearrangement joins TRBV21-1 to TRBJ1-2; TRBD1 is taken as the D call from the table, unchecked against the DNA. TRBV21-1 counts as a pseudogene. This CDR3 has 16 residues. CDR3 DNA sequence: TGTGCCAGCAGCAAAGAGAGGACAGGGGTGCCGTATGGCTACACCTTC. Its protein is CASSKERTGVPYGYTF.

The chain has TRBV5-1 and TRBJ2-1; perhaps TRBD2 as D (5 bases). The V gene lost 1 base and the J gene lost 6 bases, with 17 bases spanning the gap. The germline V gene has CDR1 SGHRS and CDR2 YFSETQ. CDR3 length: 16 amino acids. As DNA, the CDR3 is TGCGCCAGCAGCTTGATGAGAGGGAGTTTCTCCAATGAGCAGTTCTTC. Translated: CASSLMRGSFSNEQFF.

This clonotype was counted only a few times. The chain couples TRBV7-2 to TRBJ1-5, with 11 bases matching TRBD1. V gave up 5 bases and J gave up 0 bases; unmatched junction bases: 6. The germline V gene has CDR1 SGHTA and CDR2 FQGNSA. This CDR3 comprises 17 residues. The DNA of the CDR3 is TGTGCCAGCAGCCAAGGGACAGGGGGTTATAGCAATCAGCCCCAGCATTTT. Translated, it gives CASSQGTGGYSNQPQHF.

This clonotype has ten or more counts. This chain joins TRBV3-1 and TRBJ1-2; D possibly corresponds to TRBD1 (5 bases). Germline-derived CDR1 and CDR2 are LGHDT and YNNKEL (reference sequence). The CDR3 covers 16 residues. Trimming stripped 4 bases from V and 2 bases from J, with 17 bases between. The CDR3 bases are TGTGCCAGCAGCCCCGAAGGGGACCTCCTGAACTATGGCTACACCTTC. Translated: CASSPEGDLLNYGYTF.

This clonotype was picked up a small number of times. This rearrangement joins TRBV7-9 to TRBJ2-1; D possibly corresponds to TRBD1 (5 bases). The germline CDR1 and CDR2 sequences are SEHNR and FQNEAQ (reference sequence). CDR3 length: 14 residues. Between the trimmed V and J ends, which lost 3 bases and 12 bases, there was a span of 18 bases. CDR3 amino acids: CASSFVRATVGQFF. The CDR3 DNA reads TGTGCCAGCAGCTTCGTCAGGGCTACTGTCGGGCAGTTCTTC.

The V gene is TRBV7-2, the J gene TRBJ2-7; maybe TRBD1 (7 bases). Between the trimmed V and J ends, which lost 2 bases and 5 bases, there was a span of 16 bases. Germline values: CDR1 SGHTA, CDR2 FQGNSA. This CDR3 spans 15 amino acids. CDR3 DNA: TGTGCCAGCAGCTTAACCCTTCAGGGGGGTAACGAGCAGTACTTC. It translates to CASSLTLQGGNEQYF. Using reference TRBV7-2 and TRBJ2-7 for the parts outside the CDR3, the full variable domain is GAGVSQSPSNKVTEKGKDVELRCDPISGHTALYWYRQSLGQGLEFLIYFQGNSAPDKSGLPSDRFSAERTGGSVSTLTIQRTQQEDSAVYLCASSLTLQGGNEQYFGPGTRLTVT.

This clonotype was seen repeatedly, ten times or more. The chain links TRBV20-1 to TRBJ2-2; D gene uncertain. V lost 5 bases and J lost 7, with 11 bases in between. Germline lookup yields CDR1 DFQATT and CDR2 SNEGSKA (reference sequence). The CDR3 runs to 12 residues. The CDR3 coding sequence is TGCAGTGCTTCCAAGGGAATCGGGGAGCTGTTTTTT. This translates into CSASKGIGELFF.

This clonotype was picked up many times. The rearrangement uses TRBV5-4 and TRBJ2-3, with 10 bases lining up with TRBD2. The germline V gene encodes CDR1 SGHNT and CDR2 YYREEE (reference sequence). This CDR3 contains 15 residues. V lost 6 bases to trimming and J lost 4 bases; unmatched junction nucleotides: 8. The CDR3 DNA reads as TGTGCCAGCACCCCGGGGGGGACTAGCGCAGATACGCAGTATTTT. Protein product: CASTPGGTSADTQYF. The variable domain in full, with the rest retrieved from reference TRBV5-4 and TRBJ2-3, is ETGVTQSPTHLIKTRGQQVTLRCSSQSGHNTVSWYQQALGQGPQFIFQYYREEENGRGNFPPRFSGLQFPNYSSELNVNALELDDSALYLCASTPGGTSADTQYFGPGTRLTVL.

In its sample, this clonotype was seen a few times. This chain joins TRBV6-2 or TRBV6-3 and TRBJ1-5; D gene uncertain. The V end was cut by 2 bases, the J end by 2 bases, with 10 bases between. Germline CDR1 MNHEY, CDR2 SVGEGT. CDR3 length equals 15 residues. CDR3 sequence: CASSYGSWGNQPQHF. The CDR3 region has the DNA TGTGCCAGCAGTTACGGATCGTGGGGCAATCAGCCCCAGCATTTT.

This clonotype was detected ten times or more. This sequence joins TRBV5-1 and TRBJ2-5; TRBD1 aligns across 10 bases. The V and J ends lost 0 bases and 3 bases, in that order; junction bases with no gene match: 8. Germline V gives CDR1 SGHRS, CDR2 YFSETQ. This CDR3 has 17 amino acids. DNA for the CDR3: TGCGCCAGCAGCTTGGCAGTAGTCGGGACAGGGGAAGAGACCCAGTACTTC. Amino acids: CASSLAVVGTGEETQYF.

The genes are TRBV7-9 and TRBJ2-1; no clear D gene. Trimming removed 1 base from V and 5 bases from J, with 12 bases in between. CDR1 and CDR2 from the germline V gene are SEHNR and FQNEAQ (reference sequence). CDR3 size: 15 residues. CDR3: CASSLGGKKHNEQFF. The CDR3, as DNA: TGTGCCAGCAGCTTAGGGGGTAAAAAGCACAATGAGCAGTTCTTC.

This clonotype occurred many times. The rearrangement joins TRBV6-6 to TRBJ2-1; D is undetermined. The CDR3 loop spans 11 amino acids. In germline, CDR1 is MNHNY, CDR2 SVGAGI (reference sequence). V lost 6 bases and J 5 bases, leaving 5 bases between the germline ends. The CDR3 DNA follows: TGTGCCAGCAGGGGAAACAATGAGCAGTTCTTC. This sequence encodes CASRGNNEQFF.

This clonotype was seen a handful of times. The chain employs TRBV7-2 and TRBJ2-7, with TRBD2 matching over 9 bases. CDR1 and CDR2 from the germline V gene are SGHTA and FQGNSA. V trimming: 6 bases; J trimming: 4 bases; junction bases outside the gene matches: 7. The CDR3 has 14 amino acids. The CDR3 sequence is CASRMTSGGYEQYF. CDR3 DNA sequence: TGTGCCAGCAGGATGACCAGCGGGGGGTACGAGCAGTACTTC.

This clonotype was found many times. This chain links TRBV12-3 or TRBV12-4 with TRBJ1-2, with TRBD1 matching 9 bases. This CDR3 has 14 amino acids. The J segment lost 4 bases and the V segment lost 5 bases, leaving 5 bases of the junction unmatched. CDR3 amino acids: CASSRLTGGYGYTF. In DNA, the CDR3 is TGTGCCAGCAGTCGCCTGACAGGGGGCTATGGCTACACCTTC.

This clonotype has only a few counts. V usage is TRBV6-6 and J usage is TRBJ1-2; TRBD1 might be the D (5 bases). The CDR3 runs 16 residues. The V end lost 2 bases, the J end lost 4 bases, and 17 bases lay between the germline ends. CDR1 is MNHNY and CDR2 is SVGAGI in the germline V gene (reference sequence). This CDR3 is CASSYGRGTNRYGYTF. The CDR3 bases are TGTGCCAGCAGTTACGGTCGGGGGACCAACCGCTATGGCTACACCTTC.

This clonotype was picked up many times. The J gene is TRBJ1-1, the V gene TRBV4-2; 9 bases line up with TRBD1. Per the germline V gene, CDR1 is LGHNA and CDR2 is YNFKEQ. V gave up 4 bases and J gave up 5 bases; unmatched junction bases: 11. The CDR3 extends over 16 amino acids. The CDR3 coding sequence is TGTGCCAGCAGCCCTCAAGCCGGGACAGGGAATACTGAAGCTTTCTTT. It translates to CASSPQAGTGNTEAFF.

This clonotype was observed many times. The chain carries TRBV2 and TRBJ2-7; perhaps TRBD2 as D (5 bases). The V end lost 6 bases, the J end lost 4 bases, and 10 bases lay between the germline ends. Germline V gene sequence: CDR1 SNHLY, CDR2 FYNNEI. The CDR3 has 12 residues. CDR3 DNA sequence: TGTGCCAGCAGGTCACTAGTTTACGAGCAGTACTTC. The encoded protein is CASRSLVYEQYF.

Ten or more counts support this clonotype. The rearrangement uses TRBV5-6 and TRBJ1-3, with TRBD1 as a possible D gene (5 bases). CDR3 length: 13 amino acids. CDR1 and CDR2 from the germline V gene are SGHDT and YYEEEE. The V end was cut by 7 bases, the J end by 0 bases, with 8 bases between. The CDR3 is CASGGDSGNTIYF. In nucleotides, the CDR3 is TGTGCCAGCGGAGGGGACTCTGGAAACACCATATATTTT.

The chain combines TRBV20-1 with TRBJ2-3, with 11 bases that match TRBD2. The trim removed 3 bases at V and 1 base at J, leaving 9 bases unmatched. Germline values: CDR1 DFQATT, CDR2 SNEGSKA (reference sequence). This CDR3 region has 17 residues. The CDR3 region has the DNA TGCAGTGCTAGTTATCCCCTAGCGGGAGGTGGCACAGATACGCAGTATTTT. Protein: CSASYPLAGGGTDTQYF.

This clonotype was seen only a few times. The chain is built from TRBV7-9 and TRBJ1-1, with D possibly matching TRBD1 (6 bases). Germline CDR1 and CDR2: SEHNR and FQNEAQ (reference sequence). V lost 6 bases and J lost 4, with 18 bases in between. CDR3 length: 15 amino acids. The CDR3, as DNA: TGTGCCAGCAGACCCGCGTACAGGGTGGGCACTGAAGCTTTCTTT. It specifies CASRPAYRVGTEAFF.

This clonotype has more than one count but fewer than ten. CDR3 DNA: TGTGCCAGCAGTTTAGGGGGGACTAGAGGTAATGAGCAGTTCTTC. Protein sequence: CASSLGGTRGNEQFF. The chain carries TRBV12-3 or TRBV12-4 and TRBJ2-1; 8 nucleotides match TRBD2. The CDR3 is 15 residues long. V dropped 1 base and J dropped 7; count of bases not matched to a gene: 6.

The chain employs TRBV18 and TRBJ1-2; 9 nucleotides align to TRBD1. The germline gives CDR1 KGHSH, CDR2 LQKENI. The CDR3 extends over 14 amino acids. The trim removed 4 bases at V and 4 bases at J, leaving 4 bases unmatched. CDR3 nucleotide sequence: TGTGCCAGCTCACAGGGGACAGGGACCTATGGCTACACCTTC. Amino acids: CASSQGTGTYGYTF. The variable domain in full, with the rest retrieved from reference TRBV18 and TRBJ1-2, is NAGVMQNPRHLVRRRGQEARLRCSPMKGHSHVYWYRQLPEEGLKFMVYLQKENIIDESGMPKERFSAEFPKEGPSILRIQQVVRGDSAAYFCASSQGTGTYGYTFGSGTRLTVV.

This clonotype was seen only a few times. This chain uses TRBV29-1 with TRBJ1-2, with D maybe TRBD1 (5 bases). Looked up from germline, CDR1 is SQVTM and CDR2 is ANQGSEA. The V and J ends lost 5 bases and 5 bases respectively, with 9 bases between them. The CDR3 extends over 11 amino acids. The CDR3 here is CSVSRGYGYTF. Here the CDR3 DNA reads TGCAGCGTTTCCCGGGGGTATGGCTACACCTTC.

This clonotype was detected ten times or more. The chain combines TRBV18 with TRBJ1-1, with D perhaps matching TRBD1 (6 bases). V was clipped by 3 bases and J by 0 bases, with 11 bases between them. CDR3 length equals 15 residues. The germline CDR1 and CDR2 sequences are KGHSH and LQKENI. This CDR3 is CASSPTDRLNTEAFF. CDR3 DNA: TGTGCCAGCTCACCTACGGACAGATTGAACACTGAAGCTTTCTTT.

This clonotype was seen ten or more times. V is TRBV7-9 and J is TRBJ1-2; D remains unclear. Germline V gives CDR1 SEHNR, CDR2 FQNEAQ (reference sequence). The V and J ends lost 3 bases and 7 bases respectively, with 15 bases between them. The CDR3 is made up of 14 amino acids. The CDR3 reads CASSLETPTSGYTF. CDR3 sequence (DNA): TGTGCCAGCAGCTTGGAAACACCGACTTCTGGCTACACCTTC.

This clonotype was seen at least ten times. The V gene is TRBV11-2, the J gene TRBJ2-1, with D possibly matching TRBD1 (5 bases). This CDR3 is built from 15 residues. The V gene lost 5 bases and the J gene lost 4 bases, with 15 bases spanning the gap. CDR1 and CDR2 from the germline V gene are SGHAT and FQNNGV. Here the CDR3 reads CASSQRQRLYNEQFF. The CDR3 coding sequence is TGTGCCAGCAGCCAGAGACAGAGGCTTTACAATGAGCAGTTCTTC.